The 13 T cell receptor beta chains below were found in one sample sequenced in a study of blood T cells in healthy people across ages. Primers used in a second PCR of roughly 7 to 12 cycles were a sample-barcoded 5' primer and a J-beta primer mix. TCRdb re-called the 5' RACE reads through MiXCR, storing one row per CDR3 protein. The data show over 950,000 distinct CDR3 sequences, with 45% to 60% seen just once and 20% to 25% held by the top ten. Material for sequencing was blood. All receptors derive from an older woman in good health.

This sequence joins TRBV29-1 and TRBJ2-7; D call uncertain. The V and J ends lost 4 bases and 4 bases respectively, with 14 bases between them. Germline V CDR1 and CDR2: SQVTM, ANQGSEA. This CDR3 has 13 amino acids. Written as DNA, the CDR3 is TGCAGCGTTGGAGATTCCAGATCTTACGAGCAGTACTTC. Protein: CSVGDSRSYEQYF.

The J gene is TRBJ2-7, the V gene TRBV4-1; 8 nucleotides match TRBD1. This CDR3 contains 16 residues. The trim removed 1 base at V and 7 bases at J, leaving 12 bases unmatched. CDR1 MGHRA and CDR2 YSYEKL come from the germline V gene. CDR3 in amino acids: CASSQAQRQGAFEQYF. In nucleotides, the CDR3 is TGCGCCAGCAGCCAAGCTCAGCGGCAGGGGGCTTTTGAGCAGTACTTC.

The chain is built from TRBV12-3 or TRBV12-4 and TRBJ2-5; D is ambiguous. The CDR3 extends over 12 amino acids. V lost 10 bases and J 4 bases, leaving 13 bases between the germline ends. The CDR3 spells CATCRPVETQYF. Here the CDR3 DNA reads TGTGCCACCTGCCGCCCCGTAGAGACCCAGTACTTC.

Many counts were recorded for this clonotype. The CDR3 DNA sequence: TGCAGCGTTGAAATAACGGGAAGGTACGAGCAGTACTTC. Its protein is CSVEITGRYEQYF. This sequence joins TRBV29-1 and TRBJ2-7, with D perhaps TRBD2 (5 bases). This CDR3 spans 13 amino acids. Germline-derived CDR1 and CDR2 are SQVTM and ANQGSEA. V was shortened by 2 bases and J by 4 bases, with 12 bases between the two germline ends.

This clonotype was seen only a few times. This rearrangement joins TRBV20-1 to TRBJ2-5, with 10 bases lining up with TRBD1. Per germline, CDR1 DFQATT and CDR2 SNEGSKA (reference sequence). The length of the CDR3 is 16 residues. V was clipped by 1 base and J by 4 bases; unmatched bases: 9. CDR3: CSARANRQGAGETQYF. CDR3 coding DNA: TGCAGTGCTAGAGCAAATCGACAGGGGGCAGGAGAGACCCAGTACTTC.

The chain is built from TRBV28 and TRBJ2-7; 10 bases agree with TRBD2. V shed 5 bases, J shed 1 base, and the junction held 5 bases outside the gene matches. CDR3 length: 15 residues. Per germline, CDR1 MDHEN and CDR2 SYDVKM. The CDR3 reads CASSGRTSGSYEQYF. As DNA, the CDR3 is TGTGCCAGCAGTGGCAGGACTAGCGGTTCCTACGAGCAGTACTTC. Combining the CDR3 with reference TRBV28 and TRBJ2-7 gives the whole variable domain DVKVTQSSRYLVKRTGEKVFLECVQDMDHENMFWYRQDPGLGLRLIYFSYDVKMKEKGDIPEGYSVSREKKERFSLILESASTNQTSMYLCASSGRTSGSYEQYFGPGTRLTVT.

This clonotype has a handful of counts. The chain uses TRBV27 and TRBJ2-7, with 9 positions matching TRBD2. From germline, CDR1 is MNHEY and CDR2 SMNVEV (reference sequence). The junction had 7 bases not matched to a gene; V was cut back by 0 bases and J by 4 bases. This CDR3 spans 16 amino acids. CDR3 sequence (DNA): TGTGCCAGCAGTTTATCGTCCGCGGGAGGGAGGTACGAGCAGTACTTC. It translates to CASSLSSAGGRYEQYF.

Regarding this clonotype: This may arise from a read error, as a much more abundant clone is one base away. This sequence joins TRBV20-1 and TRBJ2-7; the D is unclear. The ends were cut back, 5 bases at V and 10 bases at J, with 15 bases in the middle. Germline loops: CDR1 DFQATT, CDR2 SNEGSKA (reference sequence). CDR3 length: 11 residues. The CDR3 spells CSAPELESQYF. Here the CDR3 DNA reads TGCAGTGCTCCCGAATTGGAGTCCCAGTACTTC.

The rearrangement joins TRBV13 to TRBJ2-2; 10 bases fit TRBD2. CDR3 length: 16 amino acids. Germline CDR1 PRHDT, CDR2 FYEKMQ (reference sequence). After removal of 4 bases from V and 0 bases from J, the junction contained 2 bases not matched to a gene. This CDR3 reads CASSWGLAPNTGELFF. In DNA, the CDR3 is TGTGCCAGCAGCTGGGGACTAGCGCCGAACACCGGGGAGCTGTTTTTT.

V gene TRBV7-3 combines with J gene TRBJ1-1, with D perhaps matching TRBD1 (6 bases). The CDR3 is 14 residues long. Germline CDR1 is SGHTA and CDR2 is FQGTGA. Trimming cost V 4 bases and J 4 bases, with 13 bases left between them. The CDR3 protein is CASSSGEGGTEAFF. The CDR3 DNA reads TGTGCCAGCAGCTCGGGGGAGGGGGGCACTGAAGCTTTCTTT.

In this sample, this clonotype turned up a few times. This chain links TRBV12-3 or TRBV12-4 with TRBJ2-1, with D perhaps being TRBD1 or TRBD2 (5 bases each). Trimming shortened V by 5 bases and J by 10 bases, and 18 bases separated the two germline ends. This CDR3 contains 14 residues. CDR3 loop: CASSPQGVVSEQFF. In DNA, the CDR3 is TGTGCCAGCAGTCCCCAGGGAGTGGTCAGCGAGCAGTTCTTC.

This chain uses TRBV7-2 with TRBJ1-5; 7 bases are shared with TRBD1. Trimming took 5 bases from V and 10 from J; bases not matched to a gene: 26. The CDR3 extends over 19 amino acids. Germline V gene lookup returns CDR1 SGHTA and CDR2 FQGNSA. The CDR3 protein is CASSASPSFTGTDVKPQHF. The CDR3 DNA follows: TGTGCCAGCAGCGCGTCCCCGTCCTTCACCGGGACAGACGTAAAACCCCAGCATTTT.

The V and J genes are TRBV11-2 and TRBJ2-4, with 9 bases matching TRBD1. Germline CDR1 is SGHAT and CDR2 is FQNNGV. The CDR3 contains 16 residues. V lost 4 bases and J lost 7; bases outside the gene matches: 11. In DNA, the CDR3 is TGTGCCAGCAGCTCATACCTTGGGACAGGGAATAACATTCAGTACTTC. Protein sequence: CASSSYLGTGNNIQYF. The full variable domain, its missing parts supplied by reference TRBV11-2 and TRBJ2-4, is EAGVAQSPRYKIIEKRQSVAFWCNPISGHATLYWYQQILGQGPKLLIQFQNNGVVDDSQLPKDRFSAERLKGVDSTLKIQPAKLEDSAVYLCASSSYLGTGNNIQYFGAGTRLSVL.